Below, one T cell receptor beta chain is given with its context. Its antigen is unidentified. The length of the CDR3 is 14 residues. V was pared by 7 bases and J by 0 bases, with 5 bases of the junction left unmatched. Germline V gene data show CDR1 as SEHNR and CDR2 as FQNEAQ (reference sequence). Treatment described: roughly 10-day PBMC culture with coronavirus spike peptide pools or control peptides (ViraFEST assay). This entry belongs to a study of vaccination and CD4 T cells after COVID-19. The Oncomine TCR Beta short-read assay was what sequenced the DNA obtained from cultured CD4+ T cells. TCRdb ran MiXCR on the PCR reads and lists one entry per CDR3 protein. Of some 15,000 distinct CDR3 sequences in the sample, roughly 31% were seen once.

This TCR came from a human donor with COVID-19. Sequencing was performed on cultured CD4+ T cells from blood. The chain joins TRBV7-9 to TRBJ1-1, with 7 positions matching TRBD1. DNA for the CDR3: TGTGCCAGCACCCCGGACAGGCTGAACACTGAAGCTTTCTTT. It yields the protein CASTPDRLNTEAFF. Full variable domain (outside the CDR3, taken from reference TRBV7-9 and TRBJ1-1): DTGVSQNPRHKITKRGQNVTFRCDPISEHNRLYWYRQTLGQGPEFLTYFQNEAQLEKSRLLSDRFSAERPKGSFSTLEIQRTEQGDSAMYLCASTPDRLNTEAFFGQGTRLTVV.